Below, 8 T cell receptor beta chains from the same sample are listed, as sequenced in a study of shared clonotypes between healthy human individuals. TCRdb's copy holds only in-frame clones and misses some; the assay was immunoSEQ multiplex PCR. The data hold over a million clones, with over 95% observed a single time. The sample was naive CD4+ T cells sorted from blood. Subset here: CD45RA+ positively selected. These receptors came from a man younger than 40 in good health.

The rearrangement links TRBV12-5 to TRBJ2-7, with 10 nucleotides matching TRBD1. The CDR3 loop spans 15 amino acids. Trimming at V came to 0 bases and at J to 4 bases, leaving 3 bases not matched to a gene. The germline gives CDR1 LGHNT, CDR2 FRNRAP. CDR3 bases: TGTGCTAGTGGTTTGGTCCAGGACAGGGGGTACGAGCAGTACTTC. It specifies CASGLVQDRGYEQYF.

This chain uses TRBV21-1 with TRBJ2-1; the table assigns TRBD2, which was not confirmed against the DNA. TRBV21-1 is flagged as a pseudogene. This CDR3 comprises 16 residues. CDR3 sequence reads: CASSKYRYHSYNEQFF. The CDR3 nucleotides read TGTGCCAGCAGCAAATATCGCTACCACTCCTACAATGAGCAGTTCTTC.

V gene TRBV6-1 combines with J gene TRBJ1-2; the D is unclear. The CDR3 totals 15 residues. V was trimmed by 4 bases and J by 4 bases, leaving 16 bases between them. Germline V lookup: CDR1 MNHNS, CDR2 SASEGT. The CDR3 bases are TGTGCCAGCAGTGCGCGTCAGGATTCGAGCTATGGCTACACCTTC. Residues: CASSARQDSSYGYTF.

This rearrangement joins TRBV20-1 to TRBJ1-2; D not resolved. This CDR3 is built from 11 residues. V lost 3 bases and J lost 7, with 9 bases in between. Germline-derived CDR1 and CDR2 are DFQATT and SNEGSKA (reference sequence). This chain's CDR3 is CSARVEGGYTF. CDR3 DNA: TGCAGTGCTAGGGTTGAGGGTGGCTACACCTTC.

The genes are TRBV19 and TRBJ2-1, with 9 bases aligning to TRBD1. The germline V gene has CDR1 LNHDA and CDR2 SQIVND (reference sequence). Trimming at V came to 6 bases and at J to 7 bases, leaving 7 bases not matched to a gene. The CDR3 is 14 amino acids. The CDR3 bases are TGTGCCAGTAGGCCGACAGGGGGAATAAATGAGCAGTTCTTC. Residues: CASRPTGGINEQFF.

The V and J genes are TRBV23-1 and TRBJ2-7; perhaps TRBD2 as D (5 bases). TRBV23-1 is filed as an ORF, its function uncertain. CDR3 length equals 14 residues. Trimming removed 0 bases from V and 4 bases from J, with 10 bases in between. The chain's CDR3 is CASSQSPSRYEQYF. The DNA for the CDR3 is TGCGCCAGCAGTCAATCGCCTAGCAGATACGAGCAGTACTTC.

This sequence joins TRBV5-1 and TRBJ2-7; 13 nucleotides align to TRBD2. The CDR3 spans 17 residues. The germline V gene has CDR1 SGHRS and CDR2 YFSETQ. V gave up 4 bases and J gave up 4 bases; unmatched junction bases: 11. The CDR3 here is CASSRAILAGGSYEQYF. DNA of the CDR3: TGCGCCAGCAGCAGGGCGATACTAGCGGGAGGGTCTTACGAGCAGTACTTC.

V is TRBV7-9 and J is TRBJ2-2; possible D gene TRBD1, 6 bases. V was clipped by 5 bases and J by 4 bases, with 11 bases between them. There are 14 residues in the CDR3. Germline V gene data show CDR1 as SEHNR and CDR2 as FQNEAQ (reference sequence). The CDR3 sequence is CASSTRQATGELFF. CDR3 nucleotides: TGTGCCAGCAGCACCCGACAGGCCACCGGGGAGCTGTTTTTT.